This is a list of T cell receptor beta chains from one sample in a study of blood T cell repertoires in COVID-19. The protocol was immunoSEQ multiplex PCR, while the TCRdb copy is restricted to in-frame clones and leaves out a portion. The profile shows roughly 260,000 clones, about 90% of them singletons. The sample was peripheral blood. The source is a woman younger than 45 with COVID-19, enrolled during active disease. CDR3s include the opening cysteine and the closing phenylalanine or tryptophan. The order of the fields is V gene, J gene, clone size, D gene, CDR3 protein, CDR3 DNA. D genes are given only for firm matches. A clone size is listed for some rows: how often the clone was seen (once, few, many), or a class if it is expanded.

v_call: TRBV4-1; j_call: TRBJ1-2; clone_size: NA; d_call: NA; cdr3_aa: CASSPPELFYGYTF; cdr3_nt: TGCGCCAGCAGCCCCCCGGAGCTATTCTATGGCTACACCTTC
v_call: TRBV5-6; j_call: TRBJ2-7; clone_size: NA; d_call: TRBD1; cdr3_aa: CASSLSPQGASYEQYF; cdr3_nt: TGTGCCAGCAGCTTATCACCGCAGGGGGCCTCCTACGAGCAGTACTTC
v_call: TRBV11-2; j_call: TRBJ2-7; clone_size: NA; d_call: TRBD1; cdr3_aa: CASSSGQLASYEQYF; cdr3_nt: TGTGCCAGCAGCTCGGGACAGCTCGCCTCCTACGAGCAGTACTTC
v_call: TRBV28; j_call: TRBJ1-2; clone_size: few; d_call: NA; cdr3_aa: CASSFSVNRARLRDYGYTF; cdr3_nt: TGTGCCAGCAGTTTCAGTGTCAACAGGGCTAGGCTAAGGGATTATGGCTACACCTTC
v_call: TRBV2; j_call: TRBJ2-3; clone_size: NA; d_call: TRBD2; cdr3_aa: CASSRLAGVDTQYF; cdr3_nt: TGTGCCAGCAGTCGACTAGCGGGGGTCGATACGCAGTATTTT
v_call: TRBV5-4; j_call: TRBJ2-5; clone_size: NA; d_call: NA; cdr3_aa: CASSWSGETQYF; cdr3_nt: TGTGCCAGCAGCTGGAGTGGGGAGACCCAGTACTTC
v_call: TRBV13; j_call: TRBJ2-1; clone_size: NA; d_call: NA; cdr3_aa: CASSQATSSYNEQFF; cdr3_nt: TGTGCCAGCAGCCAGGCCACAAGCTCCTACAATGAGCAGTTCTTC
v_call: TRBV7-7; j_call: TRBJ2-2; clone_size: NA; d_call: TRBD2; cdr3_aa: CASSLGGLAGGLSTGELFF; cdr3_nt: TGTGCTAGCAGCTTAGGAGGACTAGCGGGAGGGTTAAGCACCGGGGAGCTGTTTTTT
v_call: TRBV27; j_call: TRBJ2-3; clone_size: NA; d_call: TRBD2; cdr3_aa: CASSTRTSGSWTDTQYF; cdr3_nt: TGTGCCAGCAGTACTAGGACTAGCGGGAGTTGGACAGATACGCAGTATTTT
v_call: TRBV2; j_call: TRBJ2-1; clone_size: NA; d_call: TRBD2; cdr3_aa: CASSGPLAGGPSYNEQFF; cdr3_nt: TGTGCCAGCAGCGGCCCACTAGCGGGAGGGCCGTCCTACAATGAGCAGTTCTTC
v_call: TRBV10-2; j_call: TRBJ2-1; clone_size: NA; d_call: TRBD2; cdr3_aa: CASRPGTSGGLSYNEQFF; cdr3_nt: TGCGCCAGCCGCCCCGGGACTAGCGGGGGACTCTCCTACAATGAGCAGTTCTTC
v_call: TRBV11-2; j_call: TRBJ1-6; clone_size: NA; d_call: NA; cdr3_aa: CASSFNAVYNSPLHF; cdr3_nt: TGTGCCAGCAGCTTTAACGCAGTCTATAATTCACCCCTCCACTTT
v_call: TRBV6-6; j_call: TRBJ1-4; clone_size: NA; d_call: NA; cdr3_aa: CASSALQVSNEKLFF; cdr3_nt: TGTGCCAGCAGTGCCCTACAGGTTTCTAATGAAAAACTGTTTTTT
v_call: TRBV11-2; j_call: TRBJ1-1; clone_size: NA; d_call: NA; cdr3_aa: CASSLDLATLNTEAFF; cdr3_nt: TGTGCCAGCAGCTTAGATCTAGCTACCCTGAACACTGAAGCTTTCTTT
v_call: TRBV4-2; j_call: TRBJ2-7; clone_size: NA; d_call: TRBD2; cdr3_aa: CASSQGGGRGWEQYF; cdr3_nt: TGTGCCAGCAGCCAAGGGGGCGGGAGAGGCTGGGAGCAGTACTTC
v_call: TRBV5-1; j_call: TRBJ1-1; clone_size: NA; d_call: TRBD1; cdr3_aa: CASSYRTGMNTEAFF; cdr3_nt: TGCGCCAGCAGCTATCGGACAGGGATGAACACTGAAGCTTTCTTT
v_call: TRBV18; j_call: TRBJ1-5; clone_size: NA; d_call: NA; cdr3_aa: CASSSQGNNQPQHF; cdr3_nt: TGTGCCAGCTCAAGTCAGGGTAACAATCAGCCCCAGCATTTT
v_call: TRBV2; j_call: TRBJ1-3; clone_size: NA; d_call: NA; cdr3_aa: CASSEASGRVPGNTIYF; cdr3_nt: TGTGCCAGCAGTGAAGCTAGTGGCAGGGTCCCTGGAAACACCATATATTTT
v_call: TRBV4-2; j_call: TRBJ2-5; clone_size: NA; d_call: NA; cdr3_aa: CASSQSEVAVETQYF; cdr3_nt: TGTGCCAGCAGCCAATCGGAGGTAGCTGTCGAGACCCAGTACTTC
v_call: TRBV12-3/TRBV12-4; j_call: TRBJ1-5; clone_size: NA; d_call: NA; cdr3_aa: CASTLSLNQPQHF; cdr3_nt: TGTGCCAGCACCCTGTCCCTCAATCAGCCCCAGCATTTT
v_call: TRBV7-9; j_call: TRBJ2-2; clone_size: NA; d_call: TRBD2; cdr3_aa: CASSTTSGRVTGELFF; cdr3_nt: TGTGCCAGCAGCACCACTAGCGGGAGGGTCACCGGGGAGCTGTTTTTT
v_call: TRBV9; j_call: TRBJ2-1; clone_size: NA; d_call: TRBD2; cdr3_aa: CASSVGLAVYNEQFF; cdr3_nt: TGTGCCAGCAGCGTAGGTCTAGCGGTCTACAATGAGCAGTTCTTC
v_call: TRBV19; j_call: TRBJ1-1; clone_size: NA; d_call: TRBD1; cdr3_aa: CASSIVARGTTEAFF; cdr3_nt: TGTGCCAGTAGTATAGTCGCCAGGGGGACCACTGAAGCTTTCTTT
v_call: TRBV27; j_call: TRBJ1-2; clone_size: once; d_call: NA; cdr3_aa: CASSFNRERAYGYTF; cdr3_nt: TGTGCCAGCAGTTTCAACAGGGAGAGGGCCTATGGCTACACCTTC
v_call: TRBV4-1; j_call: TRBJ2-5; clone_size: NA; d_call: TRBD1; cdr3_aa: CASSQPGQEETQYF; cdr3_nt: TGCGCCAGCAGCCAACCCGGACAGGAAGAGACCCAGTACTTC